This T cell receptor (beta chain) derives from a study of shared clonotypes between healthy human individuals. Whole-study context: There were three CD4 naive, three CD4 memory, two CD8 naive and one CD8 memory plates per donor. Points from the study as a whole: Naive subsets, compared against memory subsets, generally had larger estimated richness values.

The J segment lost 6 bases and the V segment lost 0 bases, leaving 10 bases of the junction unmatched. Germline-derived CDR1 and CDR2 are SGHRS and YFSETQ. This CDR3 is built from 17 residues. The healthy adult donors were HIV-negative and reported no recent acute infections or vaccinations. About this clone: Its antigen is still unknown.

Sequencing was performed with immunoSEQ multiplex PCR; in TCRdb, only in-frame clones are kept and a portion is missing. The sample lists 600,000 to 800,000 clones, about two thirds occurring once. What was sequenced was memory CD4+ T cells sorted from blood. Subset in this sample: CD45RA-negative fraction. The origin of this receptor is a woman younger than 45 in good health. The chain employs TRBV5-1 and TRBJ2-5; 11 bases map to TRBD2. This chain's CDR3 is CASSLEGSGRAGKTQYF. CDR3 nucleotide sequence: TGCGCCAGCAGCTTGGAAGGTAGCGGGAGGGCCGGAAAGACCCAGTACTTC. Combining the CDR3 with reference TRBV5-1 and TRBJ2-5 gives the whole variable domain KAGVTQTPRYLIKTRGQQVTLSCSPISGHRSVSWYQQTPGQGLQFLFEYFSETQRNKGNFPGRFSGRQFSNSRSEMNVSTLELGDSALYLCASSLEGSGRAGKTQYFGPGTRLLVL.